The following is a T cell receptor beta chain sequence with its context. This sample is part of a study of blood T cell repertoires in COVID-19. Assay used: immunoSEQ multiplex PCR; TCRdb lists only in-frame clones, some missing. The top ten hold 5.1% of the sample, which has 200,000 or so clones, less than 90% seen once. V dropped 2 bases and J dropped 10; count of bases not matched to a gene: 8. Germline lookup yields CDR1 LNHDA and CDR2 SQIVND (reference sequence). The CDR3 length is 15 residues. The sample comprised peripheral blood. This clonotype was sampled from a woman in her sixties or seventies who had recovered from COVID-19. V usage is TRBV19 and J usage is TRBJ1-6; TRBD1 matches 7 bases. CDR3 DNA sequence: TGTGCCAGTAGTATACCGGGACAGCTCCCCTCACCCCTCCACTTT. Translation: CASSIPGQLPSPLHF.